This T cell receptor (beta chain) was found in a study of shared clonotypes between healthy human individuals. Study results and limitations: The diversity represented, both genetic and in exposure history, was limited by few donors.

The V gene end was trimmed by 2 bases and the J gene end by 5 bases; junction bases not matched to a gene: 4. This CDR3 has 14 residues. Germline V lookup: CDR1 MNHNY, CDR2 SVGAGI (reference sequence). This clone turned up a few times. Its antigen remains unidentified. Each PCR replicate run on unsorted PBMC took in approximately 310 ng DNA, tens of thousands of T cell genomes. Libraries were prepared by immunoSEQ multiplex PCR; TCRdb keeps only in-frame clonotypes and omits some of them. The data hold under 600,000 clones, with roughly four fifths observed a single time. Donors, healthy HIV-negative adults, lacked recent acute infections or vaccinations. Genomic DNA from unsorted samples was obtained from about 82 million PBMCs (per sample).

The sequenced material came from PBMCs. The receptor was derived from a woman aged 35 to 49 in good health. Some clones in this sample may be carry-over from other donors' samples. This chain uses TRBV6-6 with TRBJ2-3, with 7 nucleotides matching TRBD2. The chain's CDR3 is CASSYREAGDTQYF. DNA for the CDR3: TGTGCCAGCAGTTACCGGGAGGCGGGAGATACGCAGTATTTT.